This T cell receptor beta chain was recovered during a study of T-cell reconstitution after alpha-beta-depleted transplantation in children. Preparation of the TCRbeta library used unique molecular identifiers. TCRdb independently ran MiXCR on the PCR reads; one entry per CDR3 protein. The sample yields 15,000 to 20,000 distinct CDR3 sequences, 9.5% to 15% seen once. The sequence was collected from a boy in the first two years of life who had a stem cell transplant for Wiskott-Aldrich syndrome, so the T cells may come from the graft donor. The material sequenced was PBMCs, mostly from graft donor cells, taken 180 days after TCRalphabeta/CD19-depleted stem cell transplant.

The CDR3 DNA follows: TGTGCCAGCAAGGAACGGGGCGCAGAGACCCAGTACTTC. This translates into CASKERGAETQYF. V gene TRBV2 combines with J gene TRBJ2-5, with D possibly being TRBD1 or TRBD2 (5 bases each). Deletions cut 7 bases from V and 4 bases from J, with 13 bases between. CDR3 size: 13 residues. Germline CDR1 and CDR2: SNHLY and FYNNEI.